This T cell receptor (beta chain) was sequenced in a study of vaccination effects on CD4 cells after COVID-19. The table came from immunoSEQ multiplex PCR; TCRdb's copy has only in-frame clones and leaves some out. The sample contains some 79,000 clones, around 74% of which appear only once. After expansion with viral peptide pools in the ViraFEST assay, antigen-specific CD4+ T cells were sequenced. It was after roughly ten days of culture that CD4+ T cells were isolated. Researchers reported culturing approximately 2.2 million PBMC in each well, adding roughly 10 IU/ml IL-2 and about 9.5 ug/ml peptides. Cultures got half-medium changes with IL-2 on days 3 and 7. The sample holds a few counts of this clone. The target antigen is unknown. The clonotype originates from a human donor who received a COVID-19 vaccine. This specimen consisted of CD4+ T cells from PBMCs cultured with HCoV-229E spike peptides, obtained before COVID-19 vaccination.

CDR3 sequence: CASSSDSDGEKLFF. CDR3 nucleotide sequence: TGTGCCAGCAGCTCGGACTCCGACGGGGAAAAACTGTTTTTT. The chain uses TRBV7-9 and TRBJ1-4; D is unresolved. The CDR3 consists of 14 residues. Germline V gene sequence: CDR1 SEHNR, CDR2 FQNEAQ (reference sequence). V gave up 4 bases and J gave up 8 bases, with 14 bases separating them.